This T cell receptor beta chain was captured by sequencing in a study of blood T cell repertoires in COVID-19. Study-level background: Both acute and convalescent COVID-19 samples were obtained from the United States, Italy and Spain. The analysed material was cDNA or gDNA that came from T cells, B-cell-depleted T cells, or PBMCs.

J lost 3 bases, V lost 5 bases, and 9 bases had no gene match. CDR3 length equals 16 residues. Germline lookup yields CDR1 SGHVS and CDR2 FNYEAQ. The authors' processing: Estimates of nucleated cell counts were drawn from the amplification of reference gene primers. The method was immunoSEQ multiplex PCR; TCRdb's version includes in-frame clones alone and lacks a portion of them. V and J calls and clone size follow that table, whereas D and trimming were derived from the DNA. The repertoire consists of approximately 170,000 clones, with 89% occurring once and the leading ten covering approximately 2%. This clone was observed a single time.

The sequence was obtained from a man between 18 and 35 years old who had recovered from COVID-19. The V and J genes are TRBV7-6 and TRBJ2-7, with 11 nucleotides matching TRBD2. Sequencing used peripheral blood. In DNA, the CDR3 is TGTGCCAGCAGCCGGGGCACTAGCGGGAGCAACTACGAGCAGTACTTC. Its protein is CASSRGTSGSNYEQYF. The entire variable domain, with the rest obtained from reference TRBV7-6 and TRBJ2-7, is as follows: GAGVSQSPRYKVTKRGQDVALRCDPISGHVSLYWYRQALGQGPEFLTYFNYEAQQDKSGLPNDRFSAERPEGSISTLTIQRTEQRDSAMYRCASSRGTSGSNYEQYFGPGTRLTVT.